In its sample, the clone carrying this T cell receptor (beta chain) was seen a few times. No antigen is known for it. The data originate from a study of cytomegalovirus exposure and HLA in healthy donors. Study-level background: Some 91 million unique TCRs from HLA-typed donors were held in an early release of data.

Study conclusions and caveats: Association of around 17,000 TCR beta sequences with HLA alleles was found at 0.05 false discovery rate in a later analysis. Among immune exposure information, only CMV serostatus was available. The classifier reportedly diagnosed cytomegalovirus status with high specificity and sensitivity.

The CDR3 has 14 amino acids. After removal of 0 bases from V and 7 bases from J, the junction contained 5 bases not matched to a gene. Germline-derived CDR1 and CDR2 are SGHRS and YFSETQ. PCR employed 60 Vbeta and 13 Jbeta primers. Sequencing used immunoSEQ multiplex PCR; TCRdb keeps in-frame clones, though not all of them. The sample consists of 75,000 to 100,000 clones, about 80% of them appearing once. The sample consisted of PBMCs. The genes are TRBV5-1 and TRBJ1-1, with 8 bases lining up with TRBD1. The origin of this receptor is a man between 18 and 29 years old in good health and CMV-seropositive. CDR3 DNA: TGCGCCAGCAGCTTGGCAGGACAGGGAAGTGAAGCTTTCTTT. It codes for CASSLAGQGSEAFF.